Presented here are 8 T cell receptor beta chains from one specimen sequenced in a study of T-cell reconstitution after alpha-beta-depleted transplantation in children. Unique molecular identifiers were built into the TCRbeta library. TCRdb ran MiXCR on the PCR reads and lists one entry per CDR3 protein. Of a few hundred thousand distinct CDR3 sequences listed, more than 20% were seen once; the top ten hold 30% to 40%. The sample consisted of PBMCs, taken before TCRalphabeta/CD19-depleted stem cell transplant. These receptors were collected from a boy less than two years old with Wiskott-Aldrich syndrome, due to receive a stem cell transplant.

This clonotype showed up just a few times. This chain connects TRBV9 to TRBJ2-1; TRBD1 might be the D (6 bases). The CDR3 spans 13 residues. Trimming took off 2 bases at V and 9 bases at J, with 12 bases between the two ends. Looked up from germline, CDR1 is SGDLS and CDR2 is YYNGEE. The CDR3 DNA reads as TGTGCCAGCAGCGTTGTCACAGGGCTTGAGCAGTTCTTC. Translation: CASSVVTGLEQFF. Variable domain in full (rest from reference TRBV9 and TRBJ2-1): DSGVTQTPKHLITATGQRVTLRCSPRSGDLSVYWYQQSLDQGLQFLIQYYNGEERAKGNILERFSAQQFPDLHSELNLSSLELGDSALYFCASSVVTGLEQFFGPGTRLTVL.

In its sample, this clonotype was seen a few times. V and J are TRBV27 and TRBJ2-7, with TRBD2 matching over 7 bases. The V segment lost 8 bases and the J segment 6 bases; nucleotides outside the gene matches: 19. This CDR3 has 16 residues. CDR1 MNHEY and CDR2 SMNVEV come from the germline V gene (reference sequence). This CDR3 is CASSSLNGGSPSEQYF. DNA for the CDR3: TGTGCCAGCTCTTCCCTGAATGGCGGGAGTCCCAGCGAGCAGTACTTC.

This clonotype was seen a few times. The gene calls are TRBV5-1 and TRBJ2-3; 8 bases align to TRBD2. The CDR3 is 17 residues long. In germline, CDR1 is SGHRS, CDR2 YFSETQ. J gave up 4 bases and V 0 bases, and 10 bases lay outside the gene matches. CDR3 in DNA: TGCGCCAGCAGCTTGGCCCTACTAGCGGTGGGCCCAGATACGCAGTATTTT. This encodes CASSLALLAVGPDTQYF.

This clonotype appeared a few times. This chain joins TRBV18 and TRBJ1-2; D is undetermined. Trimming took 5 bases from V and 3 from J, leaving 13 bases between them. The V gene's germline CDR1 is KGHSH and CDR2 LQKENI. CDR3 length equals 14 residues. The CDR3 sequence: CASSSLPGDYGYTF. CDR3 coding DNA: TGTGCCAGCTCAAGTCTACCCGGGGACTATGGCTACACCTTC. Looking up the rest from reference TRBV18 and TRBJ1-2 gives the full variable domain: NAGVMQNPRHLVRRRGQEARLRCSPMKGHSHVYWYRQLPEEGLKFMVYLQKENIIDESGMPKERFSAEFPKEGPSILRIQQVVRGDSAAYFCASSSLPGDYGYTFGSGTRLTVV.

This clonotype came up a few times. The J gene is TRBJ2-4, the V gene TRBV12-5; TRBD2 might be the D (5 bases). Germline CDR1 reads LGHNT; CDR2 reads FRNRAP. Trimming removed 1 base at V and 3 bases at J, with 13 bases between. The CDR3 covers 16 residues. The CDR3 nucleotides read TGTGCTAGTGGTTTGGGAGGGTCGACCTACAAAAACATTCAGTACTTC. Its translation: CASGLGGSTYKNIQYF.

The chain has TRBV6-6 and TRBJ2-1; D is perhaps TRBD1 (5 bases). V gave up 2 bases and J gave up 12 bases, with 11 bases separating them. This CDR3 is 12 amino acids long. The V gene's germline CDR1 is MNHNY and CDR2 SVGAGI (reference sequence). CDR3 sequence reads: CASSYGAVGQFF. The CDR3 nucleotides are TGTGCCAGCAGTTACGGGGCGGTGGGGCAGTTCTTC.

The chain recombines TRBV19 with TRBJ1-6; D call uncertain. This CDR3 contains 17 residues. Deletions cut 5 bases from V and 7 bases from J, with 21 bases between. Germline V gene lookup returns CDR1 LNHDA and CDR2 SQIVND (reference sequence). The chain's CDR3 is CASSPLAGLTGNSPLHF. The CDR3, as DNA: TGTGCCAGTAGTCCTCTCGCGGGCCTCACCGGGAATTCACCCCTCCACTTT.

The chain employs TRBV20-1 and TRBJ1-6; the match to TRBD1 covers 7 bases. V dropped 4 bases and J dropped 9; count of bases not matched to a gene: 6. Germline CDR1 is DFQATT and CDR2 is SNEGSKA (reference sequence). This CDR3 has 13 amino acids. CDR3 protein: CSANTGVGSPLHF. CDR3 bases: TGCAGTGCTAATACAGGGGTGGGTTCACCCCTCCACTTT.